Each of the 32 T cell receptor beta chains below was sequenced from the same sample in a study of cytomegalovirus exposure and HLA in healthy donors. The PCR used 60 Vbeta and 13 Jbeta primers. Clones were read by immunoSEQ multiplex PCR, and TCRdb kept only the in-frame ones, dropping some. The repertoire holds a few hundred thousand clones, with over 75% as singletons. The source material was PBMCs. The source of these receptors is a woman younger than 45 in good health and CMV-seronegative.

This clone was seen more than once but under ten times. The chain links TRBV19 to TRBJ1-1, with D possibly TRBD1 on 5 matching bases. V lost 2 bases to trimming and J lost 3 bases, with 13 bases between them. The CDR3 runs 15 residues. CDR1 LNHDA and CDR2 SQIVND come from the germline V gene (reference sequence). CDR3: CASSISDPGYTEAFF. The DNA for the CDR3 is TGTGCCAGTAGTATATCGGATCCAGGGTACACTGAAGCTTTCTTT.

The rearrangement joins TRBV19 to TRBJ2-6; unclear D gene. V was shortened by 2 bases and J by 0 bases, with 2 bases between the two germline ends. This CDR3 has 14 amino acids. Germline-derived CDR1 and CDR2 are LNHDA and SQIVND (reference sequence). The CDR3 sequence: CASSILSGANVLTF. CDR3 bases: TGTGCCAGTAGTATACTCTCTGGGGCCAACGTCCTGACTTTC.

CDR3 protein: CASSEALHRPNTEAFF. In DNA, the CDR3 is TGTGCCAGCAGTGAAGCGCTTCACAGGCCGAACACTGAAGCTTTCTTT. J is TRBJ1-1 and V is TRBV6-1, with a tentative D call TRBD1 (5 bases). Trimming shortened V by 0 bases and J by 1 base, and 12 bases separated the two germline ends. In germline, CDR1 is MNHNS, CDR2 SASEGT. The CDR3 loop spans 16 amino acids.

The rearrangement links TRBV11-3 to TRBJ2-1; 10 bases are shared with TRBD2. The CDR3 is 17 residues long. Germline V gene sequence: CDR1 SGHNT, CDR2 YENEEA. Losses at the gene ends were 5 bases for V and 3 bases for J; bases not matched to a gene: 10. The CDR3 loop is CASSPAAGTSDYNEQFF. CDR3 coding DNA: TGTGCCAGCAGCCCGGCGGCCGGGACTAGCGACTACAATGAGCAGTTCTTC.

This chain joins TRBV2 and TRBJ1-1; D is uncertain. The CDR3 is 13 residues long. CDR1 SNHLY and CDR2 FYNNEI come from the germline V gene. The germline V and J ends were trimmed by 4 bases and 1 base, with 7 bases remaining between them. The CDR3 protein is CASSVGANTEAFF. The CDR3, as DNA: TGTGCCAGCAGTGTCGGAGCGAACACTGAAGCTTTCTTT. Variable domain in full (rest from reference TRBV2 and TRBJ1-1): EPEVTQTPSHQVTQMGQEVILRCVPISNHLYFYWYRQILGQKVEFLVSFYNNEISEKSEIFDDQFSVERPDGSNFTLKIRSTKLEDSAMYFCASSVGANTEAFFGQGTRLTVV.

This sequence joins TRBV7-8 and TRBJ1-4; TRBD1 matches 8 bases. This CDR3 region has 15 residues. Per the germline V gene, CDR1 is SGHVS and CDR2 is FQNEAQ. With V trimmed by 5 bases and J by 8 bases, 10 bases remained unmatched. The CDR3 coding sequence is TGTGCCAGCAGCGTCGTAGACAGGGGAGGCGAAAAACTGTTTTTT. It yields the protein CASSVVDRGGEKLFF.

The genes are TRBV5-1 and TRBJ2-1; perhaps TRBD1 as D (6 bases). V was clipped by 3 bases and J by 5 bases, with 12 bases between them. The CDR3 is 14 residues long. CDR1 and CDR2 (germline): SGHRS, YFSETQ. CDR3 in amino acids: CASSYRDKHNEQFF. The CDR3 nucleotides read TGCGCCAGCAGCTACCGGGACAAGCACAATGAGCAGTTCTTC.

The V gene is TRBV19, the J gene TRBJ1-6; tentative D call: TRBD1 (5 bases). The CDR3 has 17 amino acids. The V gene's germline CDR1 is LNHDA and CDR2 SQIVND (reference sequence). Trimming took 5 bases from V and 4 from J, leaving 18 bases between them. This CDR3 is CASSSRQKNIYNSPLHF. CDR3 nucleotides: TGTGCCAGTAGTTCCCGACAGAAGAATATTTATAATTCACCCCTCCACTTT.

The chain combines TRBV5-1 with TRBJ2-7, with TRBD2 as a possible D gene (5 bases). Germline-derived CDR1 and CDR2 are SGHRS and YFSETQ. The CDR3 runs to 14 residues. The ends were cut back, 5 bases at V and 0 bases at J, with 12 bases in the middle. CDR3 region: CASRSGSTSYEQYF. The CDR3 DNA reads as TGCGCCAGCAGATCGGGGAGCACCTCCTACGAGCAGTACTTC.

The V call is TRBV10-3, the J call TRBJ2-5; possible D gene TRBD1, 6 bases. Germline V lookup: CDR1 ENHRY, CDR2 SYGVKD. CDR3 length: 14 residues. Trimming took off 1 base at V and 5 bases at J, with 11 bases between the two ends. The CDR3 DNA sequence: TGTGCCATCAGTGAGTTTGGGGGCGGTGAGACCCAGTACTTC. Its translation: CAISEFGGGETQYF.

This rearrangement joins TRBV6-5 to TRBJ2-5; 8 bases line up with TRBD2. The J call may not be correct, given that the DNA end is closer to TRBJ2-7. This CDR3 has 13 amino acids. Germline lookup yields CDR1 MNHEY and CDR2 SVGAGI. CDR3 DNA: TGTGCCAGCAATGGCGGGAGGCTTGACGAGCAGTACTTC. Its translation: CASNGGRLDEQYF.

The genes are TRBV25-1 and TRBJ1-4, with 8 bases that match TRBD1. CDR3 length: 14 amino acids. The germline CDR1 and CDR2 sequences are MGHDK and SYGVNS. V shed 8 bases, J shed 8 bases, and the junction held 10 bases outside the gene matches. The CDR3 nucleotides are TGTGCCAGCCGAACTGACAGGGGAGACGAAAAACTGTTTTTT. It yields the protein CASRTDRGDEKLFF.

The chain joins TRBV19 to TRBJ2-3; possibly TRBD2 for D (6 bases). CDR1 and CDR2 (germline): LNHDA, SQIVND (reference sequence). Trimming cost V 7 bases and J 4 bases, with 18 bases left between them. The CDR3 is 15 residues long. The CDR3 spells CASNHPYERADTQYF. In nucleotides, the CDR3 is TGTGCCAGTAACCACCCCTACGAGCGGGCAGATACGCAGTATTTT.

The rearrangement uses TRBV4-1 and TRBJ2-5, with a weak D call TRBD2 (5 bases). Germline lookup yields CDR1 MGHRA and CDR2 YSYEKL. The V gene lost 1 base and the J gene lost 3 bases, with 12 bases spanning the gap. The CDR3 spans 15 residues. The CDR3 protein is CASSQAGLAEETQYF. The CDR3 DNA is TGCGCCAGCAGCCAAGCTGGCCTAGCAGAAGAGACCCAGTACTTC.

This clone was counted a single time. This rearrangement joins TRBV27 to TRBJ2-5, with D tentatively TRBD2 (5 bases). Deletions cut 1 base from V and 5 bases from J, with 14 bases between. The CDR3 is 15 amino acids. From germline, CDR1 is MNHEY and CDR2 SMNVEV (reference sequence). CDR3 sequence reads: CASSLWSGSGETQYF. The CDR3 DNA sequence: TGTGCCAGCAGTTTATGGTCGGGAAGTGGGGAGACCCAGTACTTC.

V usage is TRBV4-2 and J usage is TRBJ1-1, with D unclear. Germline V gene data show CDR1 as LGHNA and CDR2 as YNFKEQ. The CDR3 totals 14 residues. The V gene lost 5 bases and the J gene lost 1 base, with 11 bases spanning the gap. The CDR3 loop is CASSSNTWNTEAFF. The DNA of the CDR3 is TGTGCCAGCAGCTCAAACACCTGGAACACTGAAGCTTTCTTT.

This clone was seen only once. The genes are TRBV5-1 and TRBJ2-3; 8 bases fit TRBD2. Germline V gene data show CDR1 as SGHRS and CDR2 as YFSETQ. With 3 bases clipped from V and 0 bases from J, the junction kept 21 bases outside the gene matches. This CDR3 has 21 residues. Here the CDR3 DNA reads TGCGCCAGCAGCTCGTTTGTGTACCCGATTAGCGGGGCTGGAAGCACAGATACGCAGTATTTT. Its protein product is CASSSFVYPISGAGSTDTQYF.

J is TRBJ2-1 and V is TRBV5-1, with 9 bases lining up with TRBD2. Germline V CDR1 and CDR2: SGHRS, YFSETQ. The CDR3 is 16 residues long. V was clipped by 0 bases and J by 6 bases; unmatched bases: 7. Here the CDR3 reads CASSLGRGGRGNEQFF. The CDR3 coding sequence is TGCGCCAGCAGCTTGGGGAGGGGCGGGAGGGGCAATGAGCAGTTCTTC. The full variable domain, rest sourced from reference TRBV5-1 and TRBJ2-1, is KAGVTQTPRYLIKTRGQQVTLSCSPISGHRSVSWYQQTPGQGLQFLFEYFSETQRNKGNFPGRFSGRQFSNSRSEMNVSTLELGDSALYLCASSLGRGGRGNEQFFGPGTRLTVL.

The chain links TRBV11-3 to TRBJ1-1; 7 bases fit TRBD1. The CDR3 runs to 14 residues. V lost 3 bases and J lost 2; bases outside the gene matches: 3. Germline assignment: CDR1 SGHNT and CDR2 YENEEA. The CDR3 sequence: CASSLRGPNTEAFF. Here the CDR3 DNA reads TGTGCCAGCAGCTTGAGGGGGCCTAACACTGAAGCTTTCTTT.

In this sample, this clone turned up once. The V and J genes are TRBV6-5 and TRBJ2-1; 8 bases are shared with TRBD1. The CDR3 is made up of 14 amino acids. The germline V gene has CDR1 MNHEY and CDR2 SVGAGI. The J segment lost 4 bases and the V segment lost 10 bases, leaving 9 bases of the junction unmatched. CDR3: CATYRDRLYNEQFF. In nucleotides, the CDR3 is TGTGCCACTTACCGGGACAGGCTATACAATGAGCAGTTCTTC.

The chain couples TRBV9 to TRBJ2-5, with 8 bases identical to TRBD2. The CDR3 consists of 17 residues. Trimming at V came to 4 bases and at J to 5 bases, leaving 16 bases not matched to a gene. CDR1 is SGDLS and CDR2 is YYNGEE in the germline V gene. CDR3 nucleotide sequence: TGTGCCAGCAGCCACCCCGGCGGGGGGCGGGATGGGGAGACCCAGTACTTC. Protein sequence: CASSHPGGGRDGETQYF.

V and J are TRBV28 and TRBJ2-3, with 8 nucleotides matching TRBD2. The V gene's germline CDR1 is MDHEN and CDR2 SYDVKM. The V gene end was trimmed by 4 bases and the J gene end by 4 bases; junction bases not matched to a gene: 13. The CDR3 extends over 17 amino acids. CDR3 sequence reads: CASSSPSSSGSPDTQYF. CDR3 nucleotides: TGTGCCAGCAGTTCCCCAAGTTCGAGCGGGAGCCCAGATACGCAGTATTTT.

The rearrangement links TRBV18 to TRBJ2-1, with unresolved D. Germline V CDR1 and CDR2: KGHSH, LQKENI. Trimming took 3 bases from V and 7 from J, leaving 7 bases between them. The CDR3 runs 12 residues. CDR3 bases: TGTGCCAGCTCACCCCTCAGGAATGAGCAGTTCTTC. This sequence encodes CASSPLRNEQFF.

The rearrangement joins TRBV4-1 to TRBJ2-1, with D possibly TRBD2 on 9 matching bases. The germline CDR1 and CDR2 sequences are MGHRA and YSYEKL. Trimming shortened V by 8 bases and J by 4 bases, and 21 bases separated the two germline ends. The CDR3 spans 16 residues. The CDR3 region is CASQTQGAGGYNEQFF. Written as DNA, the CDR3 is TGCGCCAGCCAGACTCAGGGGGCGGGGGGGTACAATGAGCAGTTCTTC.

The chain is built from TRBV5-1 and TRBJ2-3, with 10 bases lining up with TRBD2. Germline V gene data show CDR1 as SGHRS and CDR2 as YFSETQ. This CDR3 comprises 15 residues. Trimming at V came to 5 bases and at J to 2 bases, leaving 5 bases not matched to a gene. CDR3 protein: CASRVGLAATDTQYF. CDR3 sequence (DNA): TGCGCCAGCAGGGTTGGACTAGCGGCCACAGATACGCAGTATTTT.

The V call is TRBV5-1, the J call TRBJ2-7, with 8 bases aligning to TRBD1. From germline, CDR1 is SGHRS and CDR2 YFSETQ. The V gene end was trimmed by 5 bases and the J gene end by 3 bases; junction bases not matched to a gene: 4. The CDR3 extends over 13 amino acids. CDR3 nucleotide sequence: TGCGCCAGCAGAAAGACAGGGGTCTACGAGCAGTACTTC. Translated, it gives CASRKTGVYEQYF.

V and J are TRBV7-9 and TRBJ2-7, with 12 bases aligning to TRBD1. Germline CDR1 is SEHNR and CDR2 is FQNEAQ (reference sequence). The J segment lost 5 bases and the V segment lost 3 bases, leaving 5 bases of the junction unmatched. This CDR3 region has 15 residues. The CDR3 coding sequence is TGTGCCAGCAGCTTCTCCGGGACAGGGGGCGACGAGCAGTACTTC. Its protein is CASSFSGTGGDEQYF. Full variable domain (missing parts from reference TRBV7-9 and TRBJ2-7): DTGVSQNPRHKITKRGQNVTFRCDPISEHNRLYWYRQTLGQGPEFLTYFQNEAQLEKSRLLSDRFSAERPKGSFSTLEIQRTEQGDSAMYLCASSFSGTGGDEQYFGPGTRLTVT.

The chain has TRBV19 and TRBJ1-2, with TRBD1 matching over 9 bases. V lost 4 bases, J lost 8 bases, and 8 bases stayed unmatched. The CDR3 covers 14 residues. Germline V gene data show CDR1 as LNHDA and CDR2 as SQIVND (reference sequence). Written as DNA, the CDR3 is TGTGCCAGTAGTACAACGAACAGGGGGCGAGGCTACACCTTC. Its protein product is CASSTTNRGRGYTF.

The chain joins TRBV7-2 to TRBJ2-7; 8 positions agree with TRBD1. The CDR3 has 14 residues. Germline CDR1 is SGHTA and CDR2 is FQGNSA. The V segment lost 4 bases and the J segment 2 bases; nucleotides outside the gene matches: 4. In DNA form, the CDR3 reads TGTGCCAGCAGCTCTCGACAGGGGACCTACGAGCAGTACTTC. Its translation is CASSSRQGTYEQYF.

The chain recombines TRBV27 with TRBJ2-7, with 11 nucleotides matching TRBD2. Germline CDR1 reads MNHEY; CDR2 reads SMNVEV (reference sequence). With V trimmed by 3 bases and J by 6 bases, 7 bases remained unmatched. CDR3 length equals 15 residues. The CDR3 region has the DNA TGTGCCAGCAGTTTTCTAGCGGGAGGTATAGGCGAGCAGTACTTC. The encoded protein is CASSFLAGGIGEQYF.

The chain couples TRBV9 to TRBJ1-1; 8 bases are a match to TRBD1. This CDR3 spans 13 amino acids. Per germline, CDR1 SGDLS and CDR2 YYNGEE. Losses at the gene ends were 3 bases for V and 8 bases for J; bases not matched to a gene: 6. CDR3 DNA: TGTGCCAGCAGCGCCACAGGGGGAGGCGAAGCTTTCTTT. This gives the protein CASSATGGGEAFF.

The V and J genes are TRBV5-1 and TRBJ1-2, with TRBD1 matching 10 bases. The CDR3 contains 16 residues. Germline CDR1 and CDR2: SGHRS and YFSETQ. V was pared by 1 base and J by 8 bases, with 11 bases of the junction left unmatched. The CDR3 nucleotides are TGCGCCAGCAGCTTGTTGGGACAGGGGATTTTTTCCGGCTACACCTTC. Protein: CASSLLGQGIFSGYTF. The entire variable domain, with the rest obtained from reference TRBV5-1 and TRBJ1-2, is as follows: KAGVTQTPRYLIKTRGQQVTLSCSPISGHRSVSWYQQTPGQGLQFLFEYFSETQRNKGNFPGRFSGRQFSNSRSEMNVSTLELGDSALYLCASSLLGQGIFSGYTFGSGTRLTVV.